A single sample gave rise to the 4 T cell receptor beta chains below, sequenced in a study of blood T cells in healthy people across ages. A sample-barcoded 5' primer and a J-beta primer mix were used in a second PCR of about 7 to 11 cycles. Via MiXCR, TCRdb re-called the 5' RACE reads, giving one row per CDR3 protein. The data contain 700,000 to 950,000 distinct CDR3 sequences, roughly 43% of them singletons. The sample taken for sequencing was blood. Receptor source: a woman aged 60-75 years in good health.

The chain uses TRBV24-1 and TRBJ1-4, with TRBD1 identical over 7 bases. Germline CDR1 is KGHDR and CDR2 is SFDVKD. The CDR3 has 15 amino acids. V lost 5 bases and J lost 7; bases outside the gene matches: 9. The CDR3, as DNA: TGTGCCACCAGTGGGGGCACGGCAGGGGGTGAAAAACTGTTTTTT. Translating gives CATSGGTAGGEKLFF.

The V call is TRBV21-1, the J call TRBJ2-3; the D call of TRBD1 is as the table states it, not checked on the DNA. TRBV21-1 is a recognized pseudogene. The CDR3 runs 24 residues. CDR3 coding DNA: TGTGCCAGCAGCAAAGTCAGCTCGCGGAAGGGACCCGACGGCAGGGACAGCCACACAGATACGCAGTATTTT. This sequence encodes CASSKVSSRKGPDGRDSHTDTQYF.

This clonotype was observed a handful of times. V is TRBV29-1 and J is TRBJ2-3, with 8 bases fitting TRBD1. Germline CDR1 and CDR2: SQVTM and ANQGSEA. The V gene end was trimmed by 4 bases and the J gene end by 2 bases; junction bases not matched to a gene: 14. The CDR3 consists of 17 residues. The CDR3 sequence: CSVGVGPGTGITDTQYF. The CDR3 DNA follows: TGCAGCGTTGGGGTTGGGCCGGGGACAGGAATCACAGATACGCAGTATTTT.

The chain carries TRBV28 and TRBJ2-3, with 10 bases aligning to TRBD2. Unmatched junction bases numbered 7, after V lost 6 bases and J lost 4 bases. Germline V gene data show CDR1 as MDHEN and CDR2 as SYDVKM. The CDR3 spans 15 residues. The DNA for the CDR3 is TGTGCCAGCAGCACTAGCGGGGCCCTCTCAGATACGCAGTATTTT. Protein sequence: CASSTSGALSDTQYF.